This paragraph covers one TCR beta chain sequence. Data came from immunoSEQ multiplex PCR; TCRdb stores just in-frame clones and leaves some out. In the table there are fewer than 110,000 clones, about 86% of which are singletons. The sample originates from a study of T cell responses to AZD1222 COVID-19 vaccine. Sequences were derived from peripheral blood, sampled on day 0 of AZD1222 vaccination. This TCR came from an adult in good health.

This chain's CDR3 is CASSLVAGFYEQYF. The CDR3 bases are TGTGCCAGCAGCTTAGTTGCGGGGTTCTACGAGCAGTACTTC. The chain uses TRBV11-1 and TRBJ2-7, with a tentative D call TRBD2 (6 bases). Germline loops: CDR1 SGHAT, CDR2 FQDESV (reference sequence). The V gene lost 1 base and the J gene lost 3 bases, with 10 bases spanning the gap. The CDR3 covers 14 residues. Based on the CDR3 plus reference TRBV11-1 and TRBJ2-7, the full variable domain is EAEVAQSPRYKITEKSQAVAFWCDPISGHATLYWYRQILGQGPELLVQFQDESVVDDSQLPKDRFSAERLKGVDSTLKIQPAELGDSAMYLCASSLVAGFYEQYFGPGTRLTVT.